Only a few counts were recorded for the clone carrying this T cell receptor beta chain. The entry originates in a study of neurological immune-mediated disorders. TCRdb itself ran the 5' RACE reads through MiXCR, one entry per CDR3 protein. The top ten hold 27% of the sample, which has around 27,000 distinct CDR3 sequences, roughly 14% seen once. This CDR3 spans 15 amino acids. Germline V gene data show CDR1 as SGHTA and CDR2 as FQGNSA. The junction had 7 bases not matched to a gene; V was cut back by 5 bases and J by 1 base. The sequencing sample was made of PBMCs. The genes are TRBV7-2 and TRBJ2-7, with 8 bases matching TRBD2. The TCR sequence derives from an older man in good health. CDR3 sequence: CASSPGGGGSYEQYF. CDR3 DNA: TGTGCCAGCAGCCCCGGGGGGGGCGGATCCTACGAGCAGTACTTC.